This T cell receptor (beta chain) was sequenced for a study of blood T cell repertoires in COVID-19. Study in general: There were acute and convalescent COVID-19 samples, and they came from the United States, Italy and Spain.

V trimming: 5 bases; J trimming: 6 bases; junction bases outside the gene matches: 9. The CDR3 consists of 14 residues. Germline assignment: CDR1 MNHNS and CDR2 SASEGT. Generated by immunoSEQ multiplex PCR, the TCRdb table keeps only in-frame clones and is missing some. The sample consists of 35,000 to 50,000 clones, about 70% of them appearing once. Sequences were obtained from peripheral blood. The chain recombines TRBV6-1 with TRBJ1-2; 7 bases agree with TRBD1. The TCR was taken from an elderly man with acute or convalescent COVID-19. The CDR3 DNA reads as TGTGCCAGCAGTTCCCCGACAGGGATGGATGGCTACACCTTC. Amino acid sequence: CASSSPTGMDGYTF.